Following are 20 T cell receptor beta chains from one sample sequenced in a study of T cells after posttransplantation cyclophosphamide. Profiling relied on immunoSEQ multiplex PCR, and the TCRdb table lists in-frame clones only, not all of them. The sample lists approximately 50,000 clones; around 94% were seen once. Sequencing was done on a sample of PBMCs. The receptors derive from a woman under 40 in good health and a related stem cell transplant donor.

This chain joins TRBV7-9 and TRBJ1-1; tentatively, D is TRBD1 (6 bases). The CDR3 extends over 11 amino acids. Germline CDR1 and CDR2: SEHNR and FQNEAQ (reference sequence). Trimming removed 6 bases at V and 4 bases at J, with 6 bases between. The chain's CDR3 is CASRGGTEAFF. DNA of the CDR3: TGTGCCAGCAGAGGGGGCACTGAAGCTTTCTTT.

The V and J genes are TRBV7-3 and TRBJ2-1, with 11 bases aligning to TRBD1. The CDR3 spans 16 residues. Germline assignment: CDR1 SGHTA and CDR2 FQGTGA. With V trimmed by 5 bases and J by 5 bases, 8 bases remained unmatched. The CDR3: CASSGIGTGGDNEQFF. CDR3 DNA sequence: TGTGCCAGCAGCGGAATCGGGACAGGGGGGGACAATGAGCAGTTCTTC. Based on the CDR3 plus reference TRBV7-3 and TRBJ2-1, the full variable domain is GAGVSQTPSNKVTEKGKYVELRCDPISGHTALYWYRQSLGQGPEFLIYFQGTGAADDSGLPNDRFFAVRPEGSVSTLKIQRTERGDSAVYLCASSGIGTGGDNEQFFGPGTRLTVL.

The chain employs TRBV6-5 and TRBJ1-2; TRBD1 matches at 8 bases. Germline V lookup: CDR1 MNHEY, CDR2 SVGAGI. The CDR3 length is 15 residues. V was pared by 2 bases and J by 2 bases, with 4 bases of the junction left unmatched. CDR3 DNA sequence: TGTGCCAGCAGTTACGAGGACAGGGTAAACTATGGCTACACCTTC. This encodes CASSYEDRVNYGYTF.

J is TRBJ1-1 and V is TRBV5-1; TRBD1 agrees at 7 bases. Trimming at V came to 1 base and at J to 4 bases, leaving 7 bases not matched to a gene. CDR1 is SGHRS, CDR2 YFSETQ, per germline. This CDR3 has 15 amino acids. In DNA, the CDR3 is TGCGCCAGCAGCTTGCACAGGGGTCGTGGCACTGAAGCTTTCTTT. It encodes CASSLHRGRGTEAFF.

The V call is TRBV27, the J call TRBJ1-2; D gene unclear. The CDR3 sequence is 13 residues long. Germline CDR1 MNHEY, CDR2 SMNVEV (reference sequence). The V gene lost 3 bases and the J gene lost 2 bases, with 7 bases spanning the gap. The CDR3 loop is CASSLSRNYGYTF. DNA of the CDR3: TGTGCCAGCAGTTTGTCCAGAAACTATGGCTACACCTTC.

V and J are TRBV7-7 and TRBJ1-5; 7 nucleotides agree with TRBD1. V shed 5 bases and J 1 base; nucleotides not matched to a gene: 17. The germline gives CDR1 SSHAT, CDR2 FNYEAQ (reference sequence). There are 19 residues in the CDR3. This CDR3 reads CASSRQGTRESSSNQPQHF. CDR3 bases: TGTGCCAGCAGCCGACAGGGAACCAGGGAATCGTCGAGCAATCAGCCCCAGCATTTT.

J is TRBJ1-2 and V is TRBV15; TRBD1 is a possible D gene (6 bases). Germline lookup yields CDR1 LNHNV and CDR2 YYDKDF (reference sequence). V lost 3 bases to trimming and J lost 6 bases, with 23 bases between them. The CDR3 totals 17 residues. CDR3 loop: CATSRGEGHRIADGYTF. The DNA of the CDR3 is TGTGCCACCAGCAGGGGGGAGGGACATCGGATCGCGGATGGCTACACCTTC.

This sequence joins TRBV19 and TRBJ1-5; D is unclear. The V end lost 6 bases, the J end lost 9 bases, and 18 bases lay between the germline ends. The germline V gene encodes CDR1 LNHDA and CDR2 SQIVND (reference sequence). The CDR3 is 14 amino acids. The CDR3 DNA is TGTGCCAGTAGGACGGACTCCACGGCGGGGCCCCAGCATTTT. Translating gives CASRTDSTAGPQHF.

This chain joins TRBV14 and TRBJ2-7, with no clear D. The CDR3 consists of 13 residues. Germline CDR1 reads SGHDN; CDR2 reads FVKESK. V lost 0 bases to trimming and J lost 11 bases, with 14 bases between them. CDR3 in amino acids: CASSQDLGRTEYF. The CDR3 nucleotides read TGTGCCAGCAGCCAAGATCTTGGCAGAACAGAGTACTTC. Combining the CDR3 with reference TRBV14 and TRBJ2-7 gives the whole variable domain EAGVTQFPSHSVIEKGQTVTLRCDPISGHDNLYWYRRVMGKEIKFLLHFVKESKQDESGMPNNRFLAERTGGTYSTLKVQPAELEDSGVYFCASSQDLGRTEYFGPGTRLTVT.

This chain joins TRBV2 and TRBJ2-7; no clear D gene. The CDR3 sequence is 15 residues long. Germline-derived CDR1 and CDR2 are SNHLY and FYNNEI. The ends were cut back, 1 base at V and 0 bases at J, with 10 bases in the middle. CDR3 sequence reads: CASSEGQAYSYEQYF. The CDR3 DNA follows: TGTGCCAGCAGTGAAGGGCAGGCCTACTCCTACGAGCAGTACTTC. The full variable domain, in which reference TRBV2 and TRBJ2-7 provide the parts outside the CDR3, is EPEVTQTPSHQVTQMGQEVILRCVPISNHLYFYWYRQILGQKVEFLVSFYNNEISEKSEIFDDQFSVERPDGSNFTLKIRSTKLEDSAMYFCASSEGQAYSYEQYFGPGTRLTVT.

The genes are TRBV18 and TRBJ2-1; 10 positions agree with TRBD1. After removal of 2 bases from V and 11 bases from J, the junction contained 9 bases not matched to a gene. The germline V gene encodes CDR1 KGHSH and CDR2 LQKENI. The CDR3 runs to 15 residues. The CDR3 reads CASSPSGQGGGKQFF. CDR3 DNA: TGTGCCAGCTCACCATCCGGACAGGGGGGCGGTAAGCAGTTCTTC.

The V call is TRBV19, the J call TRBJ2-3; a possible D gene is TRBD1 (5 bases). CDR1 and CDR2 from the germline V gene are LNHDA and SQIVND (reference sequence). V was cut by 1 base and J by 0 bases, with 11 bases left in between. This CDR3 has 16 amino acids. CDR3 nucleotides: TGTGCCAGTAGTATAGGATGGACAACTAGCACAGATACGCAGTATTTT. It specifies CASSIGWTTSTDTQYF.

The J gene is TRBJ1-1, the V gene TRBV19; 12 positions agree with TRBD1. There are 16 residues in the CDR3. Germline CDR1 reads LNHDA; CDR2 reads SQIVND (reference sequence). Trimming at V came to 4 bases and at J to 4 bases, leaving 7 bases not matched to a gene. CDR3 in DNA: TGTGCCAGTAGTAGCGGGACAGGGGGCTATGGCACTGAAGCTTTCTTT. Translating it yields CASSSGTGGYGTEAFF.

This chain joins TRBV27 and TRBJ2-1, with 9 positions matching TRBD2. The CDR3 loop spans 16 amino acids. Per germline, CDR1 MNHEY and CDR2 SMNVEV (reference sequence). V lost 7 bases to trimming and J lost 7 bases; unmatched junction nucleotides: 14. The CDR3 bases are TGTGCCAGCACCATTAGCGGGGGACTCCTCTTGAATGAGCAGTTCTTC. Amino acids: CASTISGGLLLNEQFF.

The V call is TRBV7-9, the J call TRBJ1-1, with D perhaps TRBD1 (5 bases). V lost 0 bases to trimming and J lost 4 bases, with 21 bases between them. This CDR3 region has 18 residues. Germline V gene sequence: CDR1 SEHNR, CDR2 FQNEAQ (reference sequence). Here the CDR3 reads CASSLARAGFRHGTEAFF. CDR3 DNA: TGTGCCAGCAGCTTAGCGCGTGCAGGGTTCCGTCATGGCACTGAAGCTTTCTTT.

The chain employs TRBV20-1 and TRBJ2-1, with D perhaps matching TRBD2 (6 bases). The germline gives CDR1 DFQATT, CDR2 SNEGSKA (reference sequence). V lost 1 base to trimming and J lost 15 bases, with 13 bases between them. The CDR3 sequence is 11 residues long. The DNA of the CDR3 is TGCAGTGCTAGAGTGGCGGAGGGGCTGTTCTTC. Protein product: CSARVAEGLFF.

The chain employs TRBV2 and TRBJ2-3; 10 bases align to TRBD2. The CDR3 covers 15 residues. V dropped 5 bases and J dropped 5; count of bases not matched to a gene: 7. Germline V gene data show CDR1 as SNHLY and CDR2 as FYNNEI. The CDR3 DNA reads as TGTGCCAGCAGTCTAAGACTAGCGGGTAGAGATACGCAGTATTTT. Translated: CASSLRLAGRDTQYF.

The gene calls are TRBV15 and TRBJ2-7; a weak D match, TRBD2 (6 bases). CDR1 is LNHNV, CDR2 YYDKDF, per germline (reference sequence). Trimming removed 3 bases from V and 4 bases from J, with 16 bases in between. The CDR3 is made up of 15 amino acids. Here the CDR3 DNA reads TGTGCCACCAGCAGGCTTCGGGGGATTTCTTACGAGCAGTACTTC. It translates to CATSRLRGISYEQYF. The variable domain in full, with the rest retrieved from reference TRBV15 and TRBJ2-7, is DAMVIQNPRYQVTQFGKPVTLSCSQTLNHNVMYWYQQKSSQAPKLLFHYYDKDFNNEADTPDNFQSRRPNTSFCFLDIRSPGLGDTAMYLCATSRLRGISYEQYFGPGTRLTVT.

The rearrangement uses TRBV6-5 and TRBJ1-1, with 7 bases that match TRBD1. The CDR3 length is 14 residues. V was pared by 2 bases and J by 5 bases, with 5 bases of the junction left unmatched. The germline gives CDR1 MNHEY, CDR2 SVGAGI. CDR3 DNA: TGTGCCAGCAGTTACCTGGCAGGGGGGACTGAAGCTTTCTTT. Translation gives CASSYLAGGTEAFF.

This sequence joins TRBV6-1 and TRBJ1-2; 9 bases line up with TRBD1. Trimming took 3 bases from V and 5 from J; bases not matched to a gene: 7. The CDR3 covers 15 residues. Germline loops: CDR1 MNHNS, CDR2 SASEGT. CDR3 bases: TGTGCCAGCAGTGATAGGGACAGGGAAGGGTATGGCTACACCTTC. Translation: CASSDRDREGYGYTF.